This TCR beta chain was found in a study of blood T cell repertoires in COVID-19. Enrollees, roughly 18 to 90 years old, lived in approximately 25 US areas. Methods used by the authors: Cell counts per sample came from amplifying reference gene primers. Libraries were prepared by immunoSEQ multiplex PCR; TCRdb keeps only in-frame clonotypes and omits some of them. That table is the source of V, J and clone size, and D and trimming were worked out from the DNA. The sample holds approximately 190,000 clones, 84% seen once. Trimming removed 4 bases at V and 7 bases at J, with 9 bases between. The V gene's germline CDR1 is KGHDR and CDR2 SFDVKD. This CDR3 is 12 amino acids long.

The receptor was derived from a woman aged 25 to 39 who had been exposed to COVID-19. Sequenced: PBMCs or T cells enriched from blood (not recorded which). The chain is built from TRBV24-1 and TRBJ1-1, with a possible D match to TRBD1 (6 bases). DNA of the CDR3: TGTGCCACCAGTGACCAGACAGGTGAAGCTTTCTTT. Its translation: CATSDQTGEAFF.